This T cell receptor (beta chain) was captured in a study of Ad26.COV2.S vaccination and SARS-CoV-2 variants. Treatment given: some 20 received Ad26.COV2.S at low or high dose, single or two shots; about five received placebo; per-sample allocation not given. Specimens were obtained on day 63 following the first vaccine or placebo injection. Repertoires were generated with immunoSEQ multiplex PCR, while TCRdb's copy carries only in-frame clones and drops some. The sample has some 400,000 clones, 70% to 90% seen once. There are 15 residues in the CDR3. The germline V gene has CDR1 MNHEY and CDR2 SVGAGI. V lost 1 base and J lost 9; bases outside the gene matches: 8.

The V and J genes are TRBV6-5 and TRBJ1-1; 10 nucleotides agree with TRBD1. This receptor was identified in a person aged 18-60 years who received the Ad26.COV2.S COVID-19 vaccine or a placebo. Sequencing used peripheral blood, obtained in a trial of Ad26.COV2.S vaccine versus placebo. CDR3 sequence (DNA): TGTGCCAGCAGTTACTTGGGACAGGGGCTTCTGAAAGCTTTCTTT. Translated: CASSYLGQGLLKAFF.